The 4 T cell receptor beta chains presented below share a single source sample, sequenced in a study of T-cell reconstitution after alpha-beta-depleted transplantation in children. Preparation of the TCRbeta library used unique molecular identifiers. One entry per CDR3 protein, called by TCRdb with MiXCR from the PCR reads. The data show over 200,000 distinct CDR3 sequences, under 8.5% seen once. Source: PBMCs, mostly from graft donor cells, taken 360 days after TCRalphabeta/CD19-depleted stem cell transplant. These receptors all come from a male patient aged 2-10 years who had a stem cell transplant for acute myeloid leukemia, so the T cells may come from the graft donor.

The V call is TRBV5-6, the J call TRBJ2-3, with 8 positions matching TRBD1. This CDR3 is built from 15 residues. CDR1 and CDR2 (germline): SGHDT, YYEEEE. Unmatched junction bases numbered 7, after V lost 2 bases and J lost 5 bases. CDR3: CASSFTQGAKDTQYF. For the CDR3, the DNA is TGTGCCAGCAGCTTTACGCAGGGGGCTAAAGATACGCAGTATTTT.

This clonotype was seen a handful of times. CDR3 amino acids: CSGDEGGNEQFF. The CDR3 DNA is TGCAGCGGCGACGAGGGGGGCAATGAGCAGTTCTTC. The V call is TRBV29-1, the J call TRBJ2-1; D could derive from TRBD1 or TRBD2 (6 bases each). This CDR3 contains 12 residues. In germline, CDR1 is SQVTM, CDR2 ANQGSEA. The ends were cut back, 7 bases at V and 6 bases at J, with 13 bases in the middle.

The chain joins TRBV21-1 to TRBJ2-4. TRBV21-1 is tagged as a pseudogene. This CDR3 has 13 amino acids. The CDR3 is CASTLEAKNIQYF. CDR3 coding DNA: TGTGCCAGCACCCTAGAAGCCAAAAACATTCAGTACTTC.

This clonotype was detected ten times or more. This chain uses TRBV15 with TRBJ2-5; D gene unclear. The CDR3 spans 15 residues. Germline loops: CDR1 LNHNV, CDR2 YYDKDF (reference sequence). Trimming cost V 0 bases and J 3 bases, with 11 bases left between them. As DNA, the CDR3 is TGTGCCACCAGCAGAGATCTGGGGTCGAAAGAGACCCAGTACTTC. Translated, it gives CATSRDLGSKETQYF.